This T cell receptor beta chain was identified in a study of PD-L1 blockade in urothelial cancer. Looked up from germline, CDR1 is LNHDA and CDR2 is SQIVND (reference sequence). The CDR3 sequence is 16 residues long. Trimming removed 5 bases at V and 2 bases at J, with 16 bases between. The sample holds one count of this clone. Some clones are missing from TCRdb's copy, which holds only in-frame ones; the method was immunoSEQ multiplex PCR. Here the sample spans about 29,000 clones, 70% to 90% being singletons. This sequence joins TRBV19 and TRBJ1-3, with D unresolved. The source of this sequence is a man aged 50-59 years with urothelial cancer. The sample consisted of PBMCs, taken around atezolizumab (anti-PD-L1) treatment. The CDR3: CASSPGWESAGNTIYF. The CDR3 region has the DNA TGTGCCAGTAGTCCCGGCTGGGAGTCCGCTGGAAACACCATATATTTT.